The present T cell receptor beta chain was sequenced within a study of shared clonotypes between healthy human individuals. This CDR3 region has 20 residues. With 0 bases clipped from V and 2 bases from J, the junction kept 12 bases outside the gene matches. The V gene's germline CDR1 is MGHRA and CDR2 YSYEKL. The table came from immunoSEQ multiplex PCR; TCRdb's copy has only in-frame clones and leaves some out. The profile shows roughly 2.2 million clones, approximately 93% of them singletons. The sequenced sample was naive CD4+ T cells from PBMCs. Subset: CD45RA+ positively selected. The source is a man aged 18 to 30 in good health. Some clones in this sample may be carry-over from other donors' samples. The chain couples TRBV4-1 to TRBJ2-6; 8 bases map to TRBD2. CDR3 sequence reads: CASSQEVARSSGPGANVLTF. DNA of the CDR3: TGCGCCAGCAGCCAAGAGGTAGCGCGATCTAGCGGGCCTGGGGCCAACGTCCTGACTTTC.